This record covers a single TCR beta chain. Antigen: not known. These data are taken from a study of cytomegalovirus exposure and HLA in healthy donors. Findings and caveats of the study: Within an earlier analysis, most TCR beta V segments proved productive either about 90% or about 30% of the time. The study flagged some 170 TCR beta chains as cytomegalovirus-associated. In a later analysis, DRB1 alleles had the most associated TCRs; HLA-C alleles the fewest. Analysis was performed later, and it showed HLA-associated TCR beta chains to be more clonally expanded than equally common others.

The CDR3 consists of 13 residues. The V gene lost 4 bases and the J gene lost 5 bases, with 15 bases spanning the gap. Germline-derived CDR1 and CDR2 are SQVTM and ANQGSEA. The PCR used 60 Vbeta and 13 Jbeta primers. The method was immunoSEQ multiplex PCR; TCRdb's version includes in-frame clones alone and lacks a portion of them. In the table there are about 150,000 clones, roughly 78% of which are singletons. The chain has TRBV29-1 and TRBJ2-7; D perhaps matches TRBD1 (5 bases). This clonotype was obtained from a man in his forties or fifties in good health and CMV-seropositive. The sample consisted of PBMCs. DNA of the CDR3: TGCAGCGTTGCGCCCTGGCAGGGAAACGAGCAGTACTTC. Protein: CSVAPWQGNEQYF.